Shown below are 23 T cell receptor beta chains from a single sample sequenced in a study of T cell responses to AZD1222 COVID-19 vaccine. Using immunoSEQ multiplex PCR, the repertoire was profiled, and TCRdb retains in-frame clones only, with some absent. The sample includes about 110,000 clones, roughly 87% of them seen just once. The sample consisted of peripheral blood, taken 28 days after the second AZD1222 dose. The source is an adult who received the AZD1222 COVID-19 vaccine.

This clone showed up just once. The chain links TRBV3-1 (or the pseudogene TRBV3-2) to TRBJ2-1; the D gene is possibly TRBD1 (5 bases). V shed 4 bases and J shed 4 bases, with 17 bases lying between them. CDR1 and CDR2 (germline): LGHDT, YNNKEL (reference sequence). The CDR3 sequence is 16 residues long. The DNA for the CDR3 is TGTGCCAGCAGCCTTCCAGGACATCGGACATACAATGAGCAGTTCTTC. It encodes CASSLPGHRTYNEQFF.

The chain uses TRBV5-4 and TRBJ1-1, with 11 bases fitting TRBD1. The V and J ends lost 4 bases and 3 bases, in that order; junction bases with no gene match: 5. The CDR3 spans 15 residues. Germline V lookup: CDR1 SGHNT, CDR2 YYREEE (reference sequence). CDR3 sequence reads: CASSNGDRGYTEAFF. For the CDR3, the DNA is TGTGCCAGCAGCAACGGGGACAGGGGGTACACTGAAGCTTTCTTT.

The CDR3 loop reads CASRSRGLAVPLAKNIQYF. DNA of the CDR3: TGTGCCAGCAGATCTCGTGGACTAGCGGTACCACTAGCCAAAAACATTCAGTACTTC. The chain joins TRBV28 to TRBJ2-4; TRBD2 agrees at 10 bases. Germline CDR1 reads MDHEN; CDR2 reads SYDVKM. Germline trimming cut 6 bases from V and 0 bases from J; bases unmatched to any gene: 14. This CDR3 spans 19 amino acids.

Here the CDR3 reads CAWSVGQGRSPHF. Here the CDR3 DNA reads TGTGCCTGGAGTGTAGGACAGGGGAGGTCCCCCCACTTT. The rearrangement links TRBV30 to TRBJ1-6, with 9 positions matching TRBD1. Unmatched junction bases numbered 9, after V lost 0 bases and J lost 18 bases. Germline CDR1 is GTSNPN and CDR2 is SVGIG (reference sequence). The CDR3 loop spans 13 amino acids.

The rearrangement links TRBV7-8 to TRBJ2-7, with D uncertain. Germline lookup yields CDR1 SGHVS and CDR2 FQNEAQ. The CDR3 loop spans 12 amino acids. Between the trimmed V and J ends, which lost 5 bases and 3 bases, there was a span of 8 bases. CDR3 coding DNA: TGTGCCAGCAGCCTAACTCGCTACGAGCAGTACTTC. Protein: CASSLTRYEQYF.

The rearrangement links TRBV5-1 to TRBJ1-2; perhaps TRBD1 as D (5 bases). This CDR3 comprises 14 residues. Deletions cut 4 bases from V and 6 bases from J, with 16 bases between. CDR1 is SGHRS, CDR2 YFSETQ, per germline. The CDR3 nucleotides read TGCGCCAGCAGCCGGACACGGGCTGTCGATGGCTACACCTTC. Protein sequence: CASSRTRAVDGYTF.

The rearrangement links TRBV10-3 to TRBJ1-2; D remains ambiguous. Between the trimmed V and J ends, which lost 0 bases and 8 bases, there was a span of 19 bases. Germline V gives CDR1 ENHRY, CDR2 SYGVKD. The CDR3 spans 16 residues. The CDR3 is CAISESMLGSGGGYTF. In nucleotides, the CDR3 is TGTGCCATCAGTGAGTCGATGCTGGGATCGGGTGGAGGCTACACCTTC.

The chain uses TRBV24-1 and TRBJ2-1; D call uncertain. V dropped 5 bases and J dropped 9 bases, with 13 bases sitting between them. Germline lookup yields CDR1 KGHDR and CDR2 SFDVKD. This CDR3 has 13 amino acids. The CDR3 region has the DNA TGTGCCACCAGTGCCCGGCCATCAGGTGAGCAGTTCTTC. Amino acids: CATSARPSGEQFF.

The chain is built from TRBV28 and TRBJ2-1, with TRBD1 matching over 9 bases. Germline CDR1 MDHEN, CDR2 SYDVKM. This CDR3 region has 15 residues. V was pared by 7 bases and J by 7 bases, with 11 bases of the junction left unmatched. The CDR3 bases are TGTGCCAGCACCTACCCGGGACAGGGTGAAAATGAGCAGTTCTTC. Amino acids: CASTYPGQGENEQFF.

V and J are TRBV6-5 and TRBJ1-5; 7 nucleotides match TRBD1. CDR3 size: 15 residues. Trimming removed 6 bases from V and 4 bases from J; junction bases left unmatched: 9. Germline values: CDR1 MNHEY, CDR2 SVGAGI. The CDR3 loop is CASSPRDRANQPQHF. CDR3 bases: TGTGCCAGCAGCCCCCGGGACAGAGCTAATCAGCCCCAGCATTTT.

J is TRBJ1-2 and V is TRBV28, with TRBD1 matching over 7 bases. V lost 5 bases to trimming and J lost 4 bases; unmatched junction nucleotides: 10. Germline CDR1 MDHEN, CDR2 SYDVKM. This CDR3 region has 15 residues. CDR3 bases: TGTGCCAGCAGTCCAATTAACGACAGGGTCTATGGCTACACCTTC. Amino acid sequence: CASSPINDRVYGYTF.

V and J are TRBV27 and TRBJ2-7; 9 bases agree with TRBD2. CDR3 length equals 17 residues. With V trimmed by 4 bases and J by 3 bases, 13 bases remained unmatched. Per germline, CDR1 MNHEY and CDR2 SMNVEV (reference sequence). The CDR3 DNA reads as TGTGCCAGCAGTTCCCAGGTAACTAGCGGGCACATCTACGAGCAGTACTTC. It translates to CASSSQVTSGHIYEQYF.

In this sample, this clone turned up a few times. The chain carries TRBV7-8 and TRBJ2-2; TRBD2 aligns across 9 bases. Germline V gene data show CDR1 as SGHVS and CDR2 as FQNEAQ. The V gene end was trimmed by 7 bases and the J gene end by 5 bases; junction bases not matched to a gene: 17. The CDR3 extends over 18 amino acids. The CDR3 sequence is CASTPTLREGKGTGELFF. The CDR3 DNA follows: TGTGCCAGCACCCCGACGTTGCGGGAGGGCAAAGGGACCGGGGAGCTGTTTTTT.

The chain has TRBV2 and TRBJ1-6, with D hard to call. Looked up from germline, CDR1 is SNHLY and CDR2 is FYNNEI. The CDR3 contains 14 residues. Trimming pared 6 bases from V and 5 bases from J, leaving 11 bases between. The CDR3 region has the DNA TGTGCCAGCAGCGCCGGGCCAAATAATTCACCCCTCCACTTT. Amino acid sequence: CASSAGPNNSPLHF.

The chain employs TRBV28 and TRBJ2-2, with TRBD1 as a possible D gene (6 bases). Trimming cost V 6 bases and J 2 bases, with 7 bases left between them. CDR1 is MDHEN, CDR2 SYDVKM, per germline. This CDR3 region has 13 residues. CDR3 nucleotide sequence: TGTGCCAGCAGGGGGACAAACACCGGGGAGCTGTTTTTT. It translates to CASRGTNTGELFF.

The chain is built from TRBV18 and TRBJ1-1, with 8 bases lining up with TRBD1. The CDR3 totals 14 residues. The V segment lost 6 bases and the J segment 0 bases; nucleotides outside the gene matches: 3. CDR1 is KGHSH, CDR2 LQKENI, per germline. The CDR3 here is CASSTQGVNTEAFF. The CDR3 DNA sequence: TGTGCCAGCTCGACACAGGGGGTGAACACTGAAGCTTTCTTT. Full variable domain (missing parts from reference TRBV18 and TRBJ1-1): NAGVMQNPRHLVRRRGQEARLRCSPMKGHSHVYWYRQLPEEGLKFMVYLQKENIIDESGMPKERFSAEFPKEGPSILRIQQVVRGDSAAYFCASSTQGVNTEAFFGQGTRLTVV.

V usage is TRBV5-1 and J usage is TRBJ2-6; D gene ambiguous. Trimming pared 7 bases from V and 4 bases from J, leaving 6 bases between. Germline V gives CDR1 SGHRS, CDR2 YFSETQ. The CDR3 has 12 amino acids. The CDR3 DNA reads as TGCGCCAGCGGCTCCGGGGCCAACGTCCTGACTTTC. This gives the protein CASGSGANVLTF.

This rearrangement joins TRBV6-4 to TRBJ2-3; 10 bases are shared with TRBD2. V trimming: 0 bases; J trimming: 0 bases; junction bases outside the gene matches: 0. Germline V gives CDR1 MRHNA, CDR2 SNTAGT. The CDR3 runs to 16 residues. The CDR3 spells CASSDSTSGSTDTQYF. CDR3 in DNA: TGTGCCAGCAGTGACTCGACTAGCGGGAGCACAGATACGCAGTATTTT.

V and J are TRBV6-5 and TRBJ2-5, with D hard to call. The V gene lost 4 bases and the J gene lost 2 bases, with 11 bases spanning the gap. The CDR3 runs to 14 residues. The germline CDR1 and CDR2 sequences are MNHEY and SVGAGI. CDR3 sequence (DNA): TGTGCCAGCAGTTTCAATGTGGGGCAAGAGACCCAGTACTTC. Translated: CASSFNVGQETQYF.

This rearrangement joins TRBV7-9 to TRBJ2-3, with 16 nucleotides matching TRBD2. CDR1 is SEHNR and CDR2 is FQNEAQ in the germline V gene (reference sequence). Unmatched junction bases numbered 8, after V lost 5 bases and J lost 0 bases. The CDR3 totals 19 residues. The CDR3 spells CASSAPGTSGRDSTDTQYF. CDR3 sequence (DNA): TGTGCCAGCAGCGCCCCCGGGACTAGCGGGAGGGATAGCACAGATACGCAGTATTTT.

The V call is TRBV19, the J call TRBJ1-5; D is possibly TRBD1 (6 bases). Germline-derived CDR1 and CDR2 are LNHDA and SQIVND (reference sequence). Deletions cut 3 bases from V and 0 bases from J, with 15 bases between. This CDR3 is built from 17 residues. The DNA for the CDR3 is TGTGCCAGTAGTATTCAGACAGGAAAAGATAGCAATCAGCCCCAGCATTTT. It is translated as CASSIQTGKDSNQPQHF.

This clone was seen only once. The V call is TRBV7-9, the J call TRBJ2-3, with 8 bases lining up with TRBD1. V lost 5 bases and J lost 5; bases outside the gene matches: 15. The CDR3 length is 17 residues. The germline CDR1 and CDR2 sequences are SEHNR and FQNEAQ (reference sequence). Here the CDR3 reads CASSLGAADRVKDTQYF. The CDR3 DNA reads TGTGCCAGCAGCCTAGGGGCGGCGGACAGGGTGAAAGATACGCAGTATTTT.

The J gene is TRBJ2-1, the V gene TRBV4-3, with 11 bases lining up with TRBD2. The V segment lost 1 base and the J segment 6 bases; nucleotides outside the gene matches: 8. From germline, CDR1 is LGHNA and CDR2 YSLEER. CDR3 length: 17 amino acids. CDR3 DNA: TGCGCCAGCAGCCAAGTACTAGCGGGAGTACCCCCCAATGAGCAGTTCTTC. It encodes CASSQVLAGVPPNEQFF.